This T cell receptor beta chain emerged from a study of cytomegalovirus exposure and HLA in healthy donors. Primers for the PCR totalled 60 Vbeta and 13 Jbeta. Method: immunoSEQ multiplex PCR; TCRdb's copy keeps in-frame clones and lacks some. The sample shows 110,000 to 150,000 clones, more than 75% of them seen only once. Material for sequencing was PBMCs. This TCR was recovered from a woman younger than 30 in good health and CMV-seropositive.

CDR3 sequence: CAWSVAGGTDTQYF. CDR3 DNA: TGTGCCTGGAGTGTGGCGGGGGGCACAGATACGCAGTATTTT. V and J are TRBV30 and TRBJ2-3, with 7 bases lining up with TRBD2. V was pared by 0 bases and J by 1 base, with 1 base of the junction left unmatched. The CDR3 loop spans 14 amino acids. The germline V gene encodes CDR1 GTSNPN and CDR2 SVGIG (reference sequence).